The following is a T cell receptor beta chain sequence with its context. This clonotype has a count of ten or more. Its cognate antigen has yet to be identified. Qualities for individual bases were not recorded, and no much larger clone is one base off. V lost 7 bases and J lost 5 bases, and the count of bases not matched to a germline gene is 11. CDR3 length: 17 amino acids, cysteine to phenylalanine. The read is trimmed to its CDR3 DNA, 51 bases read in frame from base 1. This sample is part of a study of blood T cells in healthy people across ages (dated by TCRdb to 2013 to 2016). Regarding the complete study: In model experiments, template switching captured about one uniquely barcoded TCR beta cDNA molecule for every two T cells. Age-related changes in TCR beta repertoire diversity were measured in the study by deep sequencing normalized with unique cDNA molecular identifiers. The study analyzed two additional independent replicas of 1 million unique cDNA reads from the same blood draw for two donors, one aged 18 to 30 and one aged 80 or older. Four age groups were formed from the donors: young (average about 17 years), middle-aged (roughly 38), aged (62) and long-lived (approximately 80). The full study reports these points: As age increased, observed TCR beta diversity per million T cells dropped in a roughly linear way, and a significant reduction was already evident by age 40. The percentage of naive T cells measured by flow cytometry correlated strongly with observed TCR beta diversity. Donor CMV infection status was unknown, potentially confounding age-related changes in expanded clonotypes. The long-lived group showed more naive CD4+ T cells, fewer expanded clones and increased TCR diversity than the aged group, suggesting age selection. Estimates of total diversity based on one million sequenced T cells were considered lower bounds and underestimates. Because profiling used bulk unsorted PBMCs, naive and antigen-experienced compartments could not be compared conclusively.

The library relied on 5' RACE. These reads were obtained on an Illumina HiSeq 2500. A second PCR of 7 to 11 cycles was run with a J-beta primer mix and a sample-barcoded 5' primer. Each TCR beta cDNA molecule received a unique molecular identifier from a template-switch 5' adaptor carrying 12 random nucleotides. Each sample yielded at least 2.5 million CDR3-containing paired-end reads. First-strand cDNA synthesis was performed from all RNA using the Mint cDNA synthesis kit, with priming by a TRBC-specific oligonucleotide. Following uracil-DNA glycosylase treatment, a first 18-cycle PCR with universal primers M1SS and BC2_uni_R was performed on all cDNA. The original methods were these. For normalization, 1 million high-quality reads were randomly selected from each sample, with every read carrying a distinct molecular identifier. Reads with shared molecular identifiers were discarded instead of being binned into consensus sequences. CDR3 identification, clonotype clustering and error correction used MiTCR with a Q25 quality threshold and the strictest error-elimination algorithm. A nonparametric unseen species model using Euler transformation provided a lower-bound estimate of total TCR beta diversity. The public reads were reprocessed in TCRdb via fastp at Q25 and MiXCR, keeping in-frame beta chains. Rows merge per CDR3 protein into single entries with the most common DNA and genes. Here the V and J calls rest on TCRdb's processing, not on the authors' analysis. The sample has some 890,000 distinct CDR3 sequences on record, around 29% of them singletons. The ten top clones hold around 9.6% of the sample.

The donors were a few dozen Caucasian individuals from Russia, aged about 6 to 100 years, who were systemically healthy. Each donor gave ten milliliters of peripheral blood, collected into EDTA-treated Vacutainer tubes. Ficoll-Paque density-gradient centrifugation was used to isolate PBMCs, with at least 7 million per sample. Total RNA, at least 5.5 micrograms per sample, was extracted from PBMCs with Trizol reagent. Naive CD45RAhigh/CD27high T cell percentages were measured by flow cytometry on a PBMC aliquot from every donor. This sample also belongs to another study, concerning T cells of mothers and their children. As the second publication notes: Nine systemically healthy Caucasian individuals, comprising three mothers and their six children, were included as donors. cDNA synthesis consumed the entire amount of extracted RNA, loaded at about 1.5 ug RNA in each 15 ul reaction. In the second PCR, sample barcodes and 2-4 random nucleotides were introduced via the M1S primer. Over 8 million TCR beta CDR3 reads were obtained for each mother, and approximately 2.9 million reads were obtained for each child. Thymic selection similarly shapes TCR recombination output in related and unrelated pairs, with minor effect from inherited differences. Normalized repertoire overlap in related mother-child pairs was always slightly higher than in unrelated mother-child pairs, but the difference was never significant. No persistent microchimeric T cell clones were detected, at a sensitivity of around 97 clones per million clonotypes. The study used deep NGS to compare TCR beta repertoires of mothers and children, seeking features distinguishing related mother-child pairs from unrelated individuals. The mean age was about 40 +/- 4 years for the mothers and approximately 11 +/- 4 years for the children. After adapter ligation with NEBNext reagents, the libraries were sequenced on Illumina HiSeq 2000 with 100+100 nt paired-end reads. Mother and child libraries were prepared a month apart and sequenced in separate runs to prevent cross-contamination. Between about 500,000 and 2,300,000 distinct TCR beta clonotypes were identified per donor. Naive TCR beta clonotypes were estimated from low-frequency clonotypes matched to each donor's FACS-determined naive share, without sorting.

The sequence is built from TRBV12-3 or TRBV12-4 and TRBJ2-1, with 13 central nucleotides matching TRBD2. The receptor's source is a woman in her thirties or forties in good health. Input material: blood. The CDR3 protein sequence reads: CASILYSGLAGNNEQFF. The bases are TGTGCCAGCATCCTTTATTCGGGACTAGCGGGAAACAATGAGCAGTTCTTC.